These 32 T cell receptor beta chains came from one sample sequenced in a study of blood T cell repertoires in COVID-19 (dated by TCRdb to 2019 to 2021). Receptor amplification or capture employed the immunoSEQ multiplex PCR assay. In TCRdb, the immuneACCESS table is reduced to in-frame sequences with V and J assigned. These tables do not hold every clone; where another copy was compared, an unresolved V gene accounts for under half, and the others remain unexplained. The sample records approximately 61,000 clones, around 83% of which are singletons. The top ten clonotypes cover about a tenth of the sample. The sequencing sample was made of peripheral blood. Receptors were obtained from a man aged 50 to 60 with COVID-19, enrolled during active disease.

V is TRBV11-2 and J is TRBJ2-1; 7 positions match TRBD2. This CDR3 contains 18 residues. V shed 0 bases and J 2 bases; nucleotides not matched to a gene: 10. CDR1 and CDR2 from the germline V gene are SGHAT and FQNNGV. DNA of the CDR3: TGTGCCAGCAGCTTAGATTGGGAGGGCAATCGAACCTACAATGAGCAGTTCTTC. It encodes CASSLDWEGNRTYNEQFF.

The chain links TRBV5-1 to TRBJ2-2; 8 bases are a match to TRBD1. CDR1 and CDR2 from the germline V gene are SGHRS and YFSETQ. J lost 5 bases, V lost 7 bases, and 10 bases had no gene match. This CDR3 is 15 amino acids long. The CDR3, as DNA: TGCGCCAGCCAATGGGGGAACAGGGGGACCGGGGAGCTGTTTTTT. Its protein product is CASQWGNRGTGELFF.

The chain is built from TRBV5-4 and TRBJ2-3; the D is unclear. Per germline, CDR1 SGHNT and CDR2 YYREEE (reference sequence). With 0 bases removed from V and 2 bases from J, the gap between germline ends came to 10 bases. CDR3 length: 15 residues. The CDR3 sequence: CASSLDPGATDTQYF. DNA for the CDR3: TGTGCCAGCAGCTTGGATCCCGGAGCCACAGATACGCAGTATTTT. The full variable domain, with the rest looked up from reference TRBV5-4 and TRBJ2-3, is ETGVTQSPTHLIKTRGQQVTLRCSSQSGHNTVSWYQQALGQGPQFIFQYYREEENGRGNFPPRFSGLQFPNYSSELNVNALELDDSALYLCASSLDPGATDTQYFGPGTRLTVL.

The table lists this clone with a few counts. This chain connects TRBV7-2 to TRBJ1-1; no clear D gene. V dropped 2 bases and J dropped 6 bases, with 16 bases sitting between them. The CDR3 loop spans 15 amino acids. CDR1 is SGHTA and CDR2 is FQGNSA in the germline V gene. The CDR3 region has the DNA TGTGCCAGCAGCTTATCGACAAGTCCCACCTCTGAAGCTTTCTTT. It specifies CASSLSTSPTSEAFF.

The V call is TRBV25-1, the J call TRBJ2-7; TRBD1 agrees at 8 bases. The V segment lost 3 bases and the J segment 0 bases; nucleotides outside the gene matches: 13. CDR1 MGHDK and CDR2 SYGVNS come from the germline V gene. The CDR3 extends over 18 amino acids. The CDR3 loop is CASSDSRRTGNNSYEQYF. The CDR3 DNA reads as TGTGCCAGCAGTGACTCCCGGAGGACAGGGAACAACTCCTACGAGCAGTACTTC.

This chain joins TRBV4-1 and TRBJ2-7; possibly TRBD1 for D (6 bases). The CDR3 contains 13 residues. Germline assignment: CDR1 MGHRA and CDR2 YSYEKL. V was trimmed by 4 bases and J by 4 bases, leaving 11 bases between them. CDR3 DNA: TGCGCCAGCAGCCTACTGGGGGCGTACGAGCAGTACTTC. It specifies CASSLLGAYEQYF.

V and J are TRBV19 and TRBJ2-1; maybe TRBD2 (6 bases). The CDR3 contains 15 residues. Per the germline V gene, CDR1 is LNHDA and CDR2 is SQIVND (reference sequence). V lost 7 bases and J 7 bases, leaving 20 bases between the germline ends. The CDR3 bases are TGTGCCAGTACCCCCTGGGACCCCGGAGGGAATGAGCAGTTCTTC. It yields the protein CASTPWDPGGNEQFF.

The V gene is TRBV7-9, the J gene TRBJ2-5, with 9 bases matching TRBD2. The CDR3 runs to 12 residues. V lost 5 bases, J lost 5 bases, and 0 bases stayed unmatched. The germline gives CDR1 SEHNR, CDR2 FQNEAQ (reference sequence). CDR3 amino acids: CASSGLAETQYF. The CDR3 DNA sequence: TGTGCCAGCAGCGGACTAGCGGAGACCCAGTACTTC.

The sample holds one count of this clone. The chain has TRBV2 and TRBJ1-5; no clear D. CDR3 length equals 14 residues. V was shortened by 7 bases and J by 4 bases, with 14 bases between the two germline ends. Germline loops: CDR1 SNHLY, CDR2 FYNNEI. The CDR3 region is CASKAGKANQPQHF. In DNA, the CDR3 is TGTGCCAGCAAGGCGGGCAAGGCGAATCAGCCCCAGCATTTT.

The CDR3 region is CASSPTEVVYEQYF. The CDR3 nucleotides are TGTGCCAGCAGCCCCACGGAGGTGGTCTACGAGCAGTACTTC. This chain joins TRBV7-6 and TRBJ2-7, with D maybe TRBD2 (5 bases). Germline V gene lookup returns CDR1 SGHVS and CDR2 FNYEAQ. V was cut by 5 bases and J by 3 bases, with 14 bases left in between. The CDR3 is made up of 14 amino acids.

The chain joins TRBV28 to TRBJ2-3; D perhaps matches TRBD2 (6 bases). CDR1 and CDR2 from the germline V gene are MDHEN and SYDVKM. The V end lost 10 bases, the J end lost 2 bases, and 16 bases lay between the germline ends. The CDR3 extends over 14 amino acids. This CDR3 is CAKREVWATDTQYF. The CDR3 nucleotides read TGTGCCAAGAGGGAGGTCTGGGCCACAGATACGCAGTATTTT.

The J gene is TRBJ1-5, the V gene TRBV12-3 or TRBV12-4; D is ambiguous. V lost 2 bases, J lost 7 bases, and 6 bases lay in between. CDR3 length: 12 residues. CDR3 in amino acids: CASSLYGQPQHF. The CDR3 nucleotides read TGTGCCAGCAGTTTATACGGGCAGCCCCAGCATTTT.

The V and J genes are TRBV28 and TRBJ2-7, with 7 bases identical to TRBD2. V gave up 8 bases and J gave up 0 bases; unmatched junction bases: 7. Germline V CDR1 and CDR2: MDHEN, SYDVKM. This CDR3 has 14 residues. CDR3 sequence: CASGRGGSSYEQYF. CDR3 coding DNA: TGTGCCAGCGGTCGCGGCGGGAGCTCCTACGAGCAGTACTTC.

V and J are TRBV24-1 and TRBJ1-5; the D gene is possibly TRBD1 (6 bases). Trimming removed 4 bases at V and 0 bases at J, with 15 bases between. Germline CDR1 and CDR2: KGHDR and SFDVKD. This CDR3 region has 17 residues. This CDR3 reads CATSDSDRSYSNQPQHF. The CDR3 DNA follows: TGTGCCACCAGTGACTCCGACAGGAGCTATAGCAATCAGCCCCAGCATTTT.

The V gene is TRBV29-1, the J gene TRBJ2-1; 10 bases agree with TRBD1. CDR3 length: 14 residues. V trimming: 7 bases; J trimming: 2 bases; junction bases outside the gene matches: 5. Germline V CDR1 and CDR2: SQVTM, ANQGSEA. In nucleotides, the CDR3 is TGCAGCGGACGACAGGGGGCCACCTACAATGAGCAGTTCTTC. It specifies CSGRQGATYNEQFF.

This clone was seen more than once but under ten times. CDR3 bases: TGTGCCAGTAGTAGGCCGGCGGCTAGCTATGGCTACACCTTC. This encodes CASSRPAASYGYTF. The chain couples TRBV19 to TRBJ1-2, with D unclear. This CDR3 is built from 14 residues. Germline values: CDR1 LNHDA, CDR2 SQIVND (reference sequence). V shed 4 bases and J shed 4 bases, with 13 bases lying between them.

This chain connects TRBV6-4 to TRBJ2-1, with a possible D match to TRBD2 (6 bases). The CDR3 sequence is 15 residues long. V was clipped by 3 bases and J by 7 bases, with 16 bases between them. Germline CDR1 reads MRHNA; CDR2 reads SNTAGT. The CDR3 region has the DNA TGTGCCAGCAGTGAGGATGGGGGGTCCAGGAATGAGCAGTTCTTC. It yields the protein CASSEDGGSRNEQFF.

The chain carries TRBV21-1 and TRBJ2-7; the D call in the table, TRBD2, was not verified against the DNA. TRBV21-1 is a pseudogene locus. This CDR3 spans 13 amino acids. The CDR3 protein is CASSKTGDYEQYF. In nucleotides, the CDR3 is TGTGCCAGCAGCAAAACGGGGGACTACGAGCAGTACTTC.

This clone was counted a few times. This rearrangement joins TRBV20-1 to TRBJ2-5; D might be TRBD1 (5 bases). The CDR3 length is 11 residues. In germline, CDR1 is DFQATT, CDR2 SNEGSKA (reference sequence). The V end lost 3 bases, the J end lost 11 bases, and 13 bases lay between the germline ends. The CDR3 nucleotides read TGCAGTGCTAGTTTTGGGGCCGCTCAGTACTTC. This gives the protein CSASFGAAQYF.

J is TRBJ2-7 and V is TRBV4-2; TRBD2 agrees at 9 bases. Germline V lookup: CDR1 LGHNA, CDR2 YNFKEQ. The CDR3 length is 16 residues. V lost 4 bases, J lost 1 base, and 8 bases stayed unmatched. The CDR3 region is CASSPNLAGRSYEQYF. DNA of the CDR3: TGTGCCAGCAGCCCGAACCTAGCGGGACGATCCTACGAGCAGTACTTC.

The chain employs TRBV19 and TRBJ1-2, with 8 bases that match TRBD1. Germline-derived CDR1 and CDR2 are LNHDA and SQIVND (reference sequence). Unmatched junction bases numbered 7, after V lost 4 bases and J lost 6 bases. The CDR3 loop spans 14 amino acids. The CDR3 nucleotides read TGTGCCAGTAGTAGCCAAGACAGGGGCGATGGCTACACCTTC. It is translated as CASSSQDRGDGYTF.

The genes are TRBV5-1 and TRBJ2-7; 9 positions agree with TRBD2. Germline V lookup: CDR1 SGHRS, CDR2 YFSETQ. This CDR3 comprises 16 residues. J gave up 1 base and V 0 bases, and 5 bases lay outside the gene matches. The CDR3: CASSLDSGGISYEQYF. The CDR3 DNA is TGCGCCAGCAGCTTGGATAGCGGGGGAATTTCCTACGAGCAGTACTTC. The whole variable domain, remainder taken from reference TRBV5-1 and TRBJ2-7, is KAGVTQTPRYLIKTRGQQVTLSCSPISGHRSVSWYQQTPGQGLQFLFEYFSETQRNKGNFPGRFSGRQFSNSRSEMNVSTLELGDSALYLCASSLDSGGISYEQYFGPGTRLTVT.

CDR3 protein: CASSLGTGGVETQYF. CDR3 coding DNA: TGTGCCAGCTCACTCGGGACAGGGGGCGTGGAGACCCAGTACTTC. The chain joins TRBV18 to TRBJ2-5, with 12 bases matching TRBD1. CDR3 length: 15 amino acids. Germline CDR1 KGHSH, CDR2 LQKENI. J was trimmed by 5 bases and V by 4 bases; bases with no gene match: 5.

The chain couples TRBV5-1 to TRBJ1-6; 11 bases match TRBD1. The CDR3 sequence is 16 residues long. Germline loops: CDR1 SGHRS, CDR2 YFSETQ. The junction had 10 bases not matched to a gene; V was cut back by 5 bases and J by 9 bases. The CDR3 sequence: CASSHGQGARSSPLHF. The DNA of the CDR3 is TGCGCCAGCAGTCACGGACAGGGGGCGCGAAGTTCACCCCTCCACTTT.

This chain uses TRBV11-1 with TRBJ1-2; the D gene is possibly TRBD1 (6 bases). The germline gives CDR1 SGHAT, CDR2 FQDESV (reference sequence). Trimming removed 5 bases at V and 8 bases at J, with 12 bases between. The CDR3 length is 12 residues. CDR3 nucleotide sequence: TGTGCCAGCAGCCTAGGACAGAAGGGCTACACCTTC. It yields the protein CASSLGQKGYTF.

This chain uses TRBV27 with TRBJ1-5; unclear D gene. CDR1 and CDR2 from the germline V gene are MNHEY and SMNVEV (reference sequence). Trimming removed 4 bases at V and 7 bases at J, with 11 bases between. This CDR3 spans 13 amino acids. The DNA of the CDR3 is TGTGCCAGCAGTTCCGCGGGGTCCCAGCCCCAGCATTTT. The encoded protein is CASSSAGSQPQHF.

This chain links TRBV19 with TRBJ1-5, with D possibly TRBD1 on 6 matching bases. The CDR3 is 17 residues long. V was shortened by 5 bases and J by 2 bases, with 19 bases between the two germline ends. Germline lookup yields CDR1 LNHDA and CDR2 SQIVND (reference sequence). The CDR3 sequence: CASSVLRAGVGNQPQHF. As DNA, the CDR3 is TGTGCCAGTAGTGTCCTCCGGGCAGGGGTGGGCAATCAGCCCCAGCATTTT.

The chain joins TRBV27 to TRBJ2-1, with 10 bases that match TRBD2. Germline loops: CDR1 MNHEY, CDR2 SMNVEV (reference sequence). The CDR3 totals 13 residues. The junction had 5 bases not matched to a gene; V was cut back by 9 bases and J by 6 bases. The CDR3 is CASMKREGNEQFF. The CDR3 DNA reads as TGTGCCAGTATGAAGCGGGAGGGCAATGAGCAGTTCTTC.

The V gene is TRBV5-5, the J gene TRBJ2-7, with D tentatively TRBD1 (6 bases). Germline CDR1 is SGHKS and CDR2 is YYEKEE (reference sequence). V lost 2 bases and J 7 bases, leaving 13 bases between the germline ends. CDR3 length: 13 amino acids. The CDR3 protein is CASSLRYTGEQYF. The CDR3 region has the DNA TGTGCCAGCAGCTTAAGGTACACAGGGGAGCAGTACTTC.

The rearrangement joins TRBV30 to TRBJ1-2, with a tentative D call TRBD1 (5 bases). This CDR3 comprises 15 residues. The germline V and J ends were trimmed by 2 bases and 3 bases, with 16 bases remaining between them. The germline V gene has CDR1 GTSNPN and CDR2 SVGIG (reference sequence). The CDR3 here is CAWSRIGREDYGYTF. The CDR3 region has the DNA TGTGCCTGGAGTCGGATAGGCAGGGAGGACTATGGCTACACCTTC.

The chain couples TRBV5-1 to TRBJ2-2; 8 positions match TRBD2. This CDR3 region has 15 residues. V lost 3 bases, J lost 5 bases, and 6 bases stayed unmatched. Germline-derived CDR1 and CDR2 are SGHRS and YFSETQ. Written as DNA, the CDR3 is TGCGCCAGCAGCTATCGGGAGGGGGGAACCGGGGAGCTGTTTTTT. This translates into CASSYREGGTGELFF.

CDR3 amino acids: CASSLSGDPNYGYTF. The DNA of the CDR3 is TGTGCCAGCAGCTTAAGCGGAGACCCTAACTATGGCTACACCTTC. The V call is TRBV11-1, the J call TRBJ1-2; D not resolved. CDR3 size: 15 residues. Germline CDR1 and CDR2: SGHAT and FQDESV (reference sequence). V lost 2 bases, J lost 0 bases, and 10 bases lay in between.